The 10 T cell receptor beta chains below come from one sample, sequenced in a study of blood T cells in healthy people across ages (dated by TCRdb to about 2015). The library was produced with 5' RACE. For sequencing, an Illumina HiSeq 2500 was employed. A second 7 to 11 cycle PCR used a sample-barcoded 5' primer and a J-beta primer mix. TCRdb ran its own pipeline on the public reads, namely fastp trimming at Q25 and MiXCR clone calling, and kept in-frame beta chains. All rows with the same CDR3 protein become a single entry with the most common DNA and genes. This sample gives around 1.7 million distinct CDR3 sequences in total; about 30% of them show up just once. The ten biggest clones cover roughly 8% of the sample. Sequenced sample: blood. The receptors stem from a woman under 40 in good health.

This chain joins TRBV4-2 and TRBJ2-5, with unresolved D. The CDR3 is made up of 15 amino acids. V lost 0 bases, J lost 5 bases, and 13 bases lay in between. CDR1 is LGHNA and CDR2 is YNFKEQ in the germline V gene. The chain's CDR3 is CASSQESGFGETQYF. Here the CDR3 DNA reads TGTGCCAGCAGCCAAGAGTCTGGGTTTGGGGAGACCCAGTACTTC.

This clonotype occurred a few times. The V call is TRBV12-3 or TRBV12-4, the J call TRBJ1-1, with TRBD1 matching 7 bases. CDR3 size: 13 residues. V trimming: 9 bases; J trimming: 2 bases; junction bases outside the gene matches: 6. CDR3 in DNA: TGTGCCAGAAATAGGGACAGTAACACTGAAGCTTTCTTT. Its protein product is CARNRDSNTEAFF.

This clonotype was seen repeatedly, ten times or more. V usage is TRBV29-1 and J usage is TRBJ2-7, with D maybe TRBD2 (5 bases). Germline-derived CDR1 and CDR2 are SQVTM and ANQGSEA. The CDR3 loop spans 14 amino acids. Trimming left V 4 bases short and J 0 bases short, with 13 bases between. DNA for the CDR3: TGCAGCGTTGTGGAGGTGAGGAGCTCCTACGAGCAGTACTTC. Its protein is CSVVEVRSSYEQYF.

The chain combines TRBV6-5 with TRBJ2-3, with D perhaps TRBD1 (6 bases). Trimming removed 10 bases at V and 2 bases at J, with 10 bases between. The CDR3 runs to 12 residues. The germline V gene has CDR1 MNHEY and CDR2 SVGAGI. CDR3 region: CAIRDTTDTQYF. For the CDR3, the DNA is TGTGCCATCAGGGACACCACAGATACGCAGTATTTT.

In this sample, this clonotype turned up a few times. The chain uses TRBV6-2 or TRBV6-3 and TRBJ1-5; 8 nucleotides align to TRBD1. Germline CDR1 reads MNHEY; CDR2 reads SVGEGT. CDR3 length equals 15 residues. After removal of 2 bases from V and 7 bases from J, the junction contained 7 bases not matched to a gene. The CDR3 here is CASSYPSGQDQPQHF. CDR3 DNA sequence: TGTGCCAGCAGTTACCCCTCGGGACAGGACCAGCCCCAGCATTTT.

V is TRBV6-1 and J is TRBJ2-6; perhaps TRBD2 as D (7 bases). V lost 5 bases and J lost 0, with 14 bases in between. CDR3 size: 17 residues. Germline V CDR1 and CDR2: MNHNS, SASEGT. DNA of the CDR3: TGTGCCAGCAGTAGGGGGGGGGCCCTCTCTGGGGCCAACGTCCTGACTTTC. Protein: CASSRGGALSGANVLTF.

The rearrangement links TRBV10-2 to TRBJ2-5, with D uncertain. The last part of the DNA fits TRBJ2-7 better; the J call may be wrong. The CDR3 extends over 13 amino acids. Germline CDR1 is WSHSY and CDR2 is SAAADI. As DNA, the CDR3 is TGCGCCAGCATCGGTCAGAATCCCTTCGAGCAGTACTTC. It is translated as CASIGQNPFEQYF.

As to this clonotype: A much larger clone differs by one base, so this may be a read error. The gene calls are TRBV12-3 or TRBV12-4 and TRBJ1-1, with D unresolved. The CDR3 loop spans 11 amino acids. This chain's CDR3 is CAGSLTTEAFF. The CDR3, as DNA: TGTGCCGGCAGTTTAACCACTGAAGCTTTCTTT.

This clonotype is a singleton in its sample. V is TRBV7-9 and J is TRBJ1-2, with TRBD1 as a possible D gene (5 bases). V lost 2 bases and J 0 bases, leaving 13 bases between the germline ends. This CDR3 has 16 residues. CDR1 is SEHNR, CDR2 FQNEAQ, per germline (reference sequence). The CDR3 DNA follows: TGTGCCAGCAGCTTATCCAGGGAGATGGCTAACTATGGCTACACCTTC. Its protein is CASSLSREMANYGYTF.

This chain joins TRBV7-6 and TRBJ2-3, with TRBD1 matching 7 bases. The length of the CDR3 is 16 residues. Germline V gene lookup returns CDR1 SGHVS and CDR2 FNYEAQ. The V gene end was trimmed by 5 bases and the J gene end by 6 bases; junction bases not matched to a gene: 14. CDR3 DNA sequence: TGTGCCAGCAGCCAGACAACCTACAGGGGCAGGGATACGCAGTATTTT. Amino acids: CASSQTTYRGRDTQYF. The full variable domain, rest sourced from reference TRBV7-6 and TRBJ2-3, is GAGVSQSPRYKVTKRGQDVALRCDPISGHVSLYWYRQALGQGPEFLTYFNYEAQQDKSGLPNDRFSAERPEGSISTLTIQRTEQRDSAMYRCASSQTTYRGRDTQYFGPGTRLTVL.